Listed below are T cell receptor beta chains from one sample, sequenced in a study of CD8+CD57+ T cells in acquired aplastic anemia. MiXCR, run by TCRdb on the reads, gives a single entry per CDR3 protein. The data contain 35,000 to 45,000 distinct CDR3 sequences, 65% to 70% of them singletons. Sequencing was carried out using sorted CD4+, CD8+, or CD8+CD57+ T cells (not recorded which) from PBMCs. These receptors were obtained from a human donor in good health, serving as a control. Both conserved end residues are trimmed from each CDR3.

14 | TRBV7-2 | ASSLAGGGVADTQY
13 | TRBV19 | ASSLLGTGVSPLH
11 | TRBV25-1 | ASSESAPDTQY
13 | TRBV7-9 | ASSLDRASGETQY
12 | TRBV11-2 | ASSLEVGKETQY
13 | TRBV11-3 | ASSLGGTGGYEQY
13 | TRBV2 | ASRDGQGDNSPLH
12 | TRBV6-5 | ASSYGGVGYGYT
11 | TRBV15 | ATRDSGSYEQY
12 | TRBV20-1 | SARGAGGPYEQF
11 | TRBV29-1 | SAARGLDTEAF
13 | TRBV2 | ASSERGLGTGELF
12 | TRBV10-3 | AISEDRGHYTIY
11 | TRBV29-1 | SVARDRGDEQF
10 | TRBV25-1 | ASRRGTYEQY
11 | TRBV25-1 | ASVLRGSNEQF
9 | TRBV7-2 | ASSLTSEQY
12 | TRBV19 | ASSPNQGFYGYT
11 | TRBV10-3 | AISYGGNTEAF
14 | TRBV2 | ASSRTSGGIYNEQF